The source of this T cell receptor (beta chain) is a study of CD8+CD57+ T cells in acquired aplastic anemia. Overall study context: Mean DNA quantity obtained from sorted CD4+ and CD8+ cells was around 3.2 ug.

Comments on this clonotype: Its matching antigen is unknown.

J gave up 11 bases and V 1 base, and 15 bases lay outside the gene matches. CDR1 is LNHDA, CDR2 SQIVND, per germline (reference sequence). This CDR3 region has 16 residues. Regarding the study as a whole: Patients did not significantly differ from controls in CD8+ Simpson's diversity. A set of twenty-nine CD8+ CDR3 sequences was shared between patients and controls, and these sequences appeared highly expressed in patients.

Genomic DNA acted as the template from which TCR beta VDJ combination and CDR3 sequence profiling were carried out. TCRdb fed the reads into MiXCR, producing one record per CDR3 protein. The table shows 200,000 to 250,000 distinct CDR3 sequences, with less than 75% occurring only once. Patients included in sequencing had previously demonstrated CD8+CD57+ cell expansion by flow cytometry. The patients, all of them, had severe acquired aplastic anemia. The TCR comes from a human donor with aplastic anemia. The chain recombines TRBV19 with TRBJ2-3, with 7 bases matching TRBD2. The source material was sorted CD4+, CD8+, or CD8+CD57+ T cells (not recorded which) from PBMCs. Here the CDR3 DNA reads TGTGCCAGTAGTATAGGGGAGGGGAGGTCGTACAATGAGCAGTATTTT. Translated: CASSIGEGRSYNEQYF.